This paragraph covers one T cell receptor beta chain sequence. Which antigen it targets is not known. It has no much larger one-base neighbor in the sample; base qualities were not kept. CDR1 and CDR2 are read off the germline V gene (reference sequence) as LGHDT and YNNKEL. V and J are truncated by 4 bases and 0 bases respectively, leaving an intervening sequence of 9 bases. Inclusive of the bounding cysteine and phenylalanine, the CDR3 is 14 residues long. The sequence is cut down to CDR3 DNA, 42 bases in frame from base 1. The record originates from a study of blood T cell repertoires in COVID-19 (dated by TCRdb to about 2020). Regarding the study in general: The collaborator samples originated in the United States, Italy and Spain and spanned the acute and convalescent phases of COVID-19. The prospective study material was composed of cDNA or gDNA derived from T cells, B-cell-depleted T cells, or PBMCs. Deeply sampled blood TCRbeta repertoires from subjects exposed to, actively infected with, or recovered from COVID-19 were included in the dataset. The repertoires were released in a freely available public database intended as a resource for research on the immune response to SARS-CoV-2. The samples were drawn from the first 160 participants of the ongoing ImmuneRACE study and from 1,254 subjects provided by 6 global collaborators. Nearly every sample came with metadata listing a de-identified subject ID, COVID-19 status, age in years and sex. Where HLA class I and class II types were available, the types were taken from metadata supplied by the sample provider, not from assay-based typing. Points the paper makes about the study in general: The amount of clinical and demographic metadata varied by source and participant and was provided uncurated.

The immunoSEQ Assay, a bias-controlled multiplex PCR, was used to amplify TCRbeta CDR3 regions from genomic DNA. In the source study's methods: Nucleated cell counts per sample were estimated from amplification of reference gene primers within the assay. To quantify the absolute abundance of each unique TCRbeta CDR3 rearrangement, sequence reads were collapsed and filtered. For each sample, productive Simpson clonality was calculated as the square root of Simpson's diversity index across productive rearrangements. In TCRdb, the immuneACCESS table is reduced to in-frame sequences with V and J assigned. These tables do not hold every clone; where another copy was compared, an unresolved V gene accounts for under half, and the others remain unexplained. The DNA gave D and trimming, while V, J and clone size come from that table. This sample has fewer than 90,000 clones in its table, and about 86% of those were observed once. The biggest ten clones account for around 2% of the sample.

Each collaborating institution followed its own protocols to collect whole blood in K2EDTA tubes. For TCRbeta analysis, collaborator samples were shipped as frozen whole blood, as isolated PBMCs, or as DNA extracted from either sample type. The sample was peripheral blood. This TCR was recovered from an elderly woman with active or convalescent COVID-19. The chain couples TRBV3-1 (or the pseudogene TRBV3-2) to TRBJ1-1; TRBD1 might be the D gene, on 6 matching bases. The sequenced DNA is TGTGCCAGCAGCCTTCAGGGGATGAACACTGAAGCTTTCTTT. Its protein is CASSLQGMNTEAFF.